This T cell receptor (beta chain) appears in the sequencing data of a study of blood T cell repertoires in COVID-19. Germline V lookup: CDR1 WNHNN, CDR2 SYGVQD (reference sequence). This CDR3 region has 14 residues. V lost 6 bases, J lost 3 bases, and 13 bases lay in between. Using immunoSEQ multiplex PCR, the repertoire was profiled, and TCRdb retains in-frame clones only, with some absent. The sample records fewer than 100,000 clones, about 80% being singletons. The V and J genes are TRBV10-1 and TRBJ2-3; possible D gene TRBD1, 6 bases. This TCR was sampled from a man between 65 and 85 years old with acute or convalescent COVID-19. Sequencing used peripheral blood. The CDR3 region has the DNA TGCGCCAGCAGGGGGGTACAGGGAACAGATACGCAGTATTTT. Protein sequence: CASRGVQGTDTQYF.